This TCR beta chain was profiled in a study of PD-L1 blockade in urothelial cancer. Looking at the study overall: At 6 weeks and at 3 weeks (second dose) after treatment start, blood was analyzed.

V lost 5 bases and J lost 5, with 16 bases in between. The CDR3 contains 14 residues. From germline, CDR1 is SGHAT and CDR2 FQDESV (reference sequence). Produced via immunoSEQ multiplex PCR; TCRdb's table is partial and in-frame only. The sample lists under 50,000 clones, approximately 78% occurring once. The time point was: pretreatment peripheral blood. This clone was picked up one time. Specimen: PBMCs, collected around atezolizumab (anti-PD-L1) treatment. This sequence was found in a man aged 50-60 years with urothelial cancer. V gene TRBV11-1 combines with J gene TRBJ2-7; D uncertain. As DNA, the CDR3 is TGTGCCAGCAGCCCCCGAGGCTTCGCCCACGAGCAGTACTTC. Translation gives CASSPRGFAHEQYF.